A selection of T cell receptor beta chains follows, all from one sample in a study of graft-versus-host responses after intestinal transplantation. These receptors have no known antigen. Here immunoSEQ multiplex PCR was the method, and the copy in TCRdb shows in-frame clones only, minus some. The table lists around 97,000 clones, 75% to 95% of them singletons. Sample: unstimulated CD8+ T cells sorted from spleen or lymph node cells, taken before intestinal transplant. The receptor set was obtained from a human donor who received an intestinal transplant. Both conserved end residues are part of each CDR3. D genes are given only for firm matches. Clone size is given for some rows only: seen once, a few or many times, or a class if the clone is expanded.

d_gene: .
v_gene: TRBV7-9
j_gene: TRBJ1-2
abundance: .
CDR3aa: CASSLVGGDGYTF
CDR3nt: TGTGCCAGCAGCTTAGTTGGGGGTGATGGCTACACCTTC

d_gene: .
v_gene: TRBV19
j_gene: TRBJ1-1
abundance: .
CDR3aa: CASEGVSTEAFF
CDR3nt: TGTGCCAGTGAGGGAGTGTCGACTGAAGCTTTCTTT

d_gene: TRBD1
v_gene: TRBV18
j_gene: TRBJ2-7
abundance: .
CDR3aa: CASSPRDRAYEQYF
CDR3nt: TGTGCCAGCTCACCACGGGACAGGGCGTACGAGCAGTACTTC

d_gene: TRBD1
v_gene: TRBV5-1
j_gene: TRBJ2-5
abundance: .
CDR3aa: CASRLGVGGNQETQYF
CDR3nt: TGCGCCAGCAGGCTGGGGGTAGGGGGCAACCAAGAGACCCAGTACTTC

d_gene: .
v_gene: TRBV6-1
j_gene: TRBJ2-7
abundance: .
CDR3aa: CASRSALHKSYEQYF
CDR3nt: TGTGCCAGCAGGAGCGCCCTACATAAATCCTACGAGCAGTACTTC

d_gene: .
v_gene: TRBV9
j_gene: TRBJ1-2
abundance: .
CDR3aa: CASSDPVGGLEGYTF
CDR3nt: TGTGCCAGCAGCGACCCGGTTGGGGGGCTGGAGGGCTACACCTTC

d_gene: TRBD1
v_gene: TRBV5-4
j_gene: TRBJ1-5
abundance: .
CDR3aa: CASSLGGGQTNQPQHF
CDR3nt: TGTGCCAGCAGCTTGGGGGGGGGACAGACTAATCAGCCCCAGCATTTT

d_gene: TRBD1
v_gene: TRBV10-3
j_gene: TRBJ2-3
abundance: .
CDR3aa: CAIGDRGGTDTQYF
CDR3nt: TGTGCCATCGGGGACAGGGGAGGCACAGATACGCAGTATTTT

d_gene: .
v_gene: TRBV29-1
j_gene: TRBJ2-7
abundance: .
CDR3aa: CSAQGISSNGAYEQYF
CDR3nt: TGCAGCGCCCAGGGAATTAGCAGTAACGGGGCCTACGAGCAGTACTTC

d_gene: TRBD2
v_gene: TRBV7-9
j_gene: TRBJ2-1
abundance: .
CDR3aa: CASSPSGGKYNEQFF
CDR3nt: TGTGCCAGCAGTCCTAGCGGGGGGAAATACAATGAGCAGTTCTTC

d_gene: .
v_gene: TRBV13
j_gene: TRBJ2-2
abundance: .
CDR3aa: CASSFSGRELFF
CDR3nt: TGTGCCAGCAGCTTTTCGGGTCGGGAGCTGTTTTTT

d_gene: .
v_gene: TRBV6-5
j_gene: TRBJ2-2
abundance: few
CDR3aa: CASSYSIHNTGELFF
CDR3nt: TGTGCCAGCAGTTACTCGATCCACAACACCGGGGAGCTGTTTTTT

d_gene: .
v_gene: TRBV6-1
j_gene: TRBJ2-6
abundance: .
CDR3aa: CASSEKGAGANVLTF
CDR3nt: TGTGCCAGCAGTGAGAAGGGGGCTGGGGCCAACGTCCTGACTTTC

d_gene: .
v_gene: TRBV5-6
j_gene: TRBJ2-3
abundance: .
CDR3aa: CASSPGRMDTQYF
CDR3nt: TGTGCCAGCAGTCCGGGGCGTATGGATACGCAGTATTTT

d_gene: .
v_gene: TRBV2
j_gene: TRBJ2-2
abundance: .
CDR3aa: CANHISTGNGGELFF
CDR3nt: TGTGCCAACCATATTTCAACAGGGAATGGCGGGGAGCTGTTTTTT

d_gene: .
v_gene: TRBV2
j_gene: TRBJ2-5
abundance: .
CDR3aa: CASSDFQETQYF
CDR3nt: TGTGCCAGCAGTGATTTTCAAGAGACCCAGTACTTC

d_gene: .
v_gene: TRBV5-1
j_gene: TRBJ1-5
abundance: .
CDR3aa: CASSLDGSNQPQHF
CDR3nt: TGCGCCAGCAGCTTGGATGGTAGCAATCAGCCCCAGCATTTT

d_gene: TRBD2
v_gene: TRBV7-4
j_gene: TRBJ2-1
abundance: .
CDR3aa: CASSWGRTSGSRNWSYNEQFF
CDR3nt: TGTGCCAGCAGCTGGGGACGGACTAGCGGGAGCCGGAATTGGTCCTACAATGAGCAGTTCTTC

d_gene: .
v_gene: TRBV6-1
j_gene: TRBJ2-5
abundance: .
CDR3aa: CASSLVQEETQYF
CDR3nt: TGTGCCAGCTCACTTGTCCAAGAAGAGACCCAGTACTTC

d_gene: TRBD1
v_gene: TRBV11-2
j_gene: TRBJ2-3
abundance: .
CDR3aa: CASSWWDRYTDTQYF
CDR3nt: TGTGCCAGCAGCTGGTGGGACAGATATACAGATACGCAGTATTTT

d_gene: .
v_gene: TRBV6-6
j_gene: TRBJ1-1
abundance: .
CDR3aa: CASSVRRGVAFF
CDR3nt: TGTGCCAGCAGCGTAAGACGAGGAGTGGCTTTCTTT

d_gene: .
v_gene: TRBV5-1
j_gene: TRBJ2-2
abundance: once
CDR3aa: CASSLWTEGAGELFF
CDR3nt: TGCGCCAGCAGCTTATGGACGGAGGGTGCCGGGGAGCTGTTTTTT

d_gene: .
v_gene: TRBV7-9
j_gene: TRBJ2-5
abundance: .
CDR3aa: CASSQDRWTRGQETQYF
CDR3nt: TGTGCCAGCAGCCAAGATCGGTGGACGAGGGGGCAAGAGACCCAGTACTTC

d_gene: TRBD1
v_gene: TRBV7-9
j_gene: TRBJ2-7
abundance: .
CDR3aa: CASSTPGQSYEQYF
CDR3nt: TGTGCCAGCAGCACACCGGGACAGAGCTACGAGCAGTACTTC

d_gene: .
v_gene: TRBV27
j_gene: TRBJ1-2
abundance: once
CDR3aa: CASSFEGDYGYTF
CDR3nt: TGTGCCAGCAGTTTCGAGGGGGACTATGGCTACACCTTC

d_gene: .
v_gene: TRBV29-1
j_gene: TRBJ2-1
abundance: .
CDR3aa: CSVGNNEQFF
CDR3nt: TGCAGCGTTGGGAATAATGAGCAGTTCTTC

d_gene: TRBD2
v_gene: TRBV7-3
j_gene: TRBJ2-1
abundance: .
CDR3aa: CASSLIGGANSYNEQFF
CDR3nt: TGTGCCAGCAGCTTAATCGGGGGGGCCAACTCCTACAATGAGCAGTTCTTC

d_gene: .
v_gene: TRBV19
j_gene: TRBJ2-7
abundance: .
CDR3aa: CASSIVLSSYEQYF
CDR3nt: TGTGCCAGTAGTATAGTTTTGAGCTCCTACGAGCAGTACTTC

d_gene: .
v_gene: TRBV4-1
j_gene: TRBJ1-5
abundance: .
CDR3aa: CASSRTGDSGEPQHF
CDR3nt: TGCGCCAGCAGCCGAACCGGGGACTCCGGAGAGCCCCAGCATTTT

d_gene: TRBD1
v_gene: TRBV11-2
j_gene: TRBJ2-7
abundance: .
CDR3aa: CASSSYRGVQLYEQYF
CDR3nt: TGTGCCAGCAGCTCGTACAGGGGCGTACAACTCTACGAGCAGTACTTC

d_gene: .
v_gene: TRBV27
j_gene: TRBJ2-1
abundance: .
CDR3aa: CASMGVDEQFF
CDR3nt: TGTGCCAGCATGGGAGTCGATGAGCAGTTCTTC

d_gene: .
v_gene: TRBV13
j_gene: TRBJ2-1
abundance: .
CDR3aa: CASSSTDNEQFF
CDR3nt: TGTGCCAGCAGCTCGACGGATAATGAGCAGTTCTTC

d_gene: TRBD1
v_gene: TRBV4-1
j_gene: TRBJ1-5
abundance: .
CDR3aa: CASSQVWTGADQPQHF
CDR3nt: TGCGCCAGCAGCCAAGTGTGGACAGGGGCTGATCAGCCCCAGCATTTT

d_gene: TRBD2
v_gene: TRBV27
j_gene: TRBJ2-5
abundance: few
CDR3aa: CASSMGGLAGAGETQYF
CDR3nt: TGTGCCAGCAGCATGGGGGGACTAGCGGGGGCGGGGGAGACCCAGTACTTC

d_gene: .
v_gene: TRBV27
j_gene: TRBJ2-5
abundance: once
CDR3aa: CASSSLKSTALQETQYF
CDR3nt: TGTGCCAGCAGCTCTTTAAAAAGTACAGCTCTACAAGAGACCCAGTACTTC

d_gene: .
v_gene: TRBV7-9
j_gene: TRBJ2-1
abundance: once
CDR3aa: CASSLANWDEQFF
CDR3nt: TGTGCCAGCAGCTTAGCCAACTGGGATGAGCAGTTCTTC

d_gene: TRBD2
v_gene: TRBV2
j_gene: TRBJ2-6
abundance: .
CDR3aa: CASRLDTSGGPFSGANVLTF
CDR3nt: TGTGCCAGCAGGCTCGATACTAGCGGGGGCCCCTTCTCTGGGGCCAACGTCCTGACTTTC

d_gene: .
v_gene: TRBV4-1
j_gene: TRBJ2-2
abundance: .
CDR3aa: CASSSYANTGELFF
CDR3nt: TGCGCCAGCAGCTCATACGCGAACACCGGGGAGCTGTTTTTT

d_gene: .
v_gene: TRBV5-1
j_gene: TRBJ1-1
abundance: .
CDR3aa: CASNGMNTEAFF
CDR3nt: TGCGCCAGCAACGGGATGAACACTGAAGCTTTCTTT

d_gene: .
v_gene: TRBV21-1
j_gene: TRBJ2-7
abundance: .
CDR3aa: CASSKGRGRRIFIISYEQYF
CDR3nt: TGTGCCAGCAGCAAAGGACGGGGAAGGAGAATTTTTATAATCTCCTACGAGCAGTACTTC

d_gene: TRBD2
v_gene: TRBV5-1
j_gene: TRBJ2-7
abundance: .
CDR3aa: CASSSGGLAYEQYF
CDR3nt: TGCGCCAGCAGCTCGGGGGGACTAGCCTACGAGCAGTACTTC

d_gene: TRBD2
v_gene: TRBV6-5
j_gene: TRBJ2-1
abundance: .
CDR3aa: CASSYVAGGPNEQFF
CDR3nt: TGTGCCAGCAGTTACGTAGCGGGAGGGCCAAATGAGCAGTTCTTC

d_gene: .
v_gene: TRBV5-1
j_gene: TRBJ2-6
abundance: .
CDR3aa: CASNEVSGANVLTF
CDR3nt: TGCGCCAGCAATGAGGTTTCTGGGGCCAACGTCCTGACTTTC

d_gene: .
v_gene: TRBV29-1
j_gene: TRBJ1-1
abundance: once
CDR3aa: CSVEEGFGTEAFF
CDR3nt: TGCAGCGTTGAGGAGGGGTTCGGCACTGAAGCTTTCTTT

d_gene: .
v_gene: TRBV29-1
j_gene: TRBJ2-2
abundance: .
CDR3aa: CSVETHEGRVTGELFF
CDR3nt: TGCAGCGTTGAAACCCATGAGGGCAGAGTCACCGGGGAGCTGTTTTTT

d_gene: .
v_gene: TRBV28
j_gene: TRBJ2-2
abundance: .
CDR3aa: CASSALTGYRTGELFF
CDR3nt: TGTGCCAGCAGTGCCCTAACAGGGTATCGCACCGGGGAGCTGTTTTTT

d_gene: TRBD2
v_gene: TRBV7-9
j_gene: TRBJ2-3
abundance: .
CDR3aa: CASSPPGLVADTQYF
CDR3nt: TGTGCCAGCAGCCCACCCGGACTAGTCGCAGATACGCAGTATTTT

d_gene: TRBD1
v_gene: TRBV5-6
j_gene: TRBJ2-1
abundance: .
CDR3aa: CASSGTDDEQFF
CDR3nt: TGTGCCAGCAGCGGGACAGATGATGAGCAGTTCTTC

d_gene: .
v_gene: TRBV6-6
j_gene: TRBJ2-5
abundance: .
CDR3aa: CASSYPGETQYF
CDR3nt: TGTGCCAGCAGTTACCCAGGGGAGACCCAGTACTTC

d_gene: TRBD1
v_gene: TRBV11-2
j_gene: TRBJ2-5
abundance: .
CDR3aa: CASSLVQGVGETQYF
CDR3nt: TGTGCCAGCAGCTTAGTTCAGGGGGTTGGAGAGACCCAGTACTTC

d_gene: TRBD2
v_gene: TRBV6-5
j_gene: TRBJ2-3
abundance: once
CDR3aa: CASSYLSGGFDTQYF
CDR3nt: TGTGCCAGCAGTTATTTAAGCGGGGGGTTTGATACGCAGTATTTT

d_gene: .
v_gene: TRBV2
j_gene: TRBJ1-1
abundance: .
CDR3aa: CASSEPPGRVTEAFF
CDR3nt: TGTGCCAGCAGTGAACCCCCAGGGCGGGTCACTGAAGCTTTCTTT

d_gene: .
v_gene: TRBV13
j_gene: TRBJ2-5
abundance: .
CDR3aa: CASSSGVRAQETQYF
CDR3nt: TGTGCCAGCAGCTCGGGTGTTCGAGCCCAAGAGACCCAGTACTTC

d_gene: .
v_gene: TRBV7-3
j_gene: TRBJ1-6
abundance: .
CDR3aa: CASSLIGENNSPLHF
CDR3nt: TGTGCCAGCAGCTTAATAGGGGAGAATAATTCACCCCTCCACTTT

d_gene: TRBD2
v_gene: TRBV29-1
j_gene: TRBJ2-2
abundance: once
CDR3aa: CSAVAGDTGELFF
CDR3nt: TGCAGCGCGGTAGCGGGAGACACCGGGGAGCTGTTTTTT

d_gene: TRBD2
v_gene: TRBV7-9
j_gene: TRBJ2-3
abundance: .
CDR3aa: CASSLGDYASTDTQYF
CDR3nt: TGTGCCAGCAGCTTAGGGGACTATGCTAGCACAGATACGCAGTATTTT

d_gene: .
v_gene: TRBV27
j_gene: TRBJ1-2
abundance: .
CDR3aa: CASSLSSRGLHGYTF
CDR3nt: TGTGCCAGCAGTTTGAGCAGTAGGGGCCTGCATGGCTACACCTTC

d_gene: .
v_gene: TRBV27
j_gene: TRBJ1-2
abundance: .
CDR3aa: CASSLDGGLYGYTF
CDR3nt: TGTGCCAGCAGTCTGGACGGGGGCCTATATGGCTACACCTTC

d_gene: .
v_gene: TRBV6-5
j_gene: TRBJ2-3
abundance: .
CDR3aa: CASSYRDTQYF
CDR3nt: TGTGCCAGCAGTTATAGAGATACGCAGTATTTT

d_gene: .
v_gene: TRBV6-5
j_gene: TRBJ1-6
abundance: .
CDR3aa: CASSYTYSSYNSPLHF
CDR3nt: TGTGCCAGCAGTTACACCTATAGCTCCTATAATTCACCCCTCCACTTT